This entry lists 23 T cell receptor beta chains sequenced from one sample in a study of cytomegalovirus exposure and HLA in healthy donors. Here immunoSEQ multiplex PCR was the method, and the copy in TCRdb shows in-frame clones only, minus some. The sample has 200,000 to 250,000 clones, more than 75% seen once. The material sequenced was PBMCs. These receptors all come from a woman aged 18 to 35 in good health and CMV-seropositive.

The chain's CDR3 is CASSFPGLADLTGEQFF. The CDR3 coding sequence is TGTGCCAGCAGTTTTCCGGGACTAGCGGACCTTACGGGTGAGCAGTTCTTC. This chain connects TRBV28 to TRBJ2-1; TRBD2 matches at 11 bases. V lost 3 bases, J lost 9 bases, and 13 bases stayed unmatched. This CDR3 spans 17 amino acids. Germline loops: CDR1 MDHEN, CDR2 SYDVKM.

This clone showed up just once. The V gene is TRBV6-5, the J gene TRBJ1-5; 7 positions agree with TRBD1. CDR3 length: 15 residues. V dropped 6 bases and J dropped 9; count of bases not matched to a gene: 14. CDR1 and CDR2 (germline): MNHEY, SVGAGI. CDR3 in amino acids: CASSRDSALGGPQHF. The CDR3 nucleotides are TGTGCCAGCAGCCGGGACAGTGCCTTGGGAGGGCCCCAGCATTTT.

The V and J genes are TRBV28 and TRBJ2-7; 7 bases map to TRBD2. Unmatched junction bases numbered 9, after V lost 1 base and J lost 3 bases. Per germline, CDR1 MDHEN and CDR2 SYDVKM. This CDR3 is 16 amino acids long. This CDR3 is CASSLSRGAGVYEQYF. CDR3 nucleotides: TGTGCCAGCAGTTTATCTCGTGGGGCGGGGGTCTACGAGCAGTACTTC.

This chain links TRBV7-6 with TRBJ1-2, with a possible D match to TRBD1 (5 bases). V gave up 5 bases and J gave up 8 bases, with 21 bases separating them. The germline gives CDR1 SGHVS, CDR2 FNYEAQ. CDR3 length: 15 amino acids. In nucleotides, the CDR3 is TGTGCCAGCAGCCCCCTGGTTACAGGCGAAGTCGGCTACACCTTC. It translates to CASSPLVTGEVGYTF.

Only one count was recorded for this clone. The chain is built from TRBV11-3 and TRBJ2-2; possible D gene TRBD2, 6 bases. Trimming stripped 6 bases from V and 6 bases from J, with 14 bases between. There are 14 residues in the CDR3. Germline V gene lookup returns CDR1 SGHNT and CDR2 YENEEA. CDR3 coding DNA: TGTGCCAGCAGTTCGGGGGAAAGGTCCGGGGAGCTGTTTTTT. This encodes CASSSGERSGELFF.

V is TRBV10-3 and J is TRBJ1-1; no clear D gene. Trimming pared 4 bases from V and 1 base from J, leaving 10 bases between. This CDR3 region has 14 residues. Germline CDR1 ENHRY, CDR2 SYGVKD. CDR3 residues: CAISGRGRNTEAFF. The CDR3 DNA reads TGTGCCATCAGTGGACGGGGTAGGAACACTGAAGCTTTCTTT.

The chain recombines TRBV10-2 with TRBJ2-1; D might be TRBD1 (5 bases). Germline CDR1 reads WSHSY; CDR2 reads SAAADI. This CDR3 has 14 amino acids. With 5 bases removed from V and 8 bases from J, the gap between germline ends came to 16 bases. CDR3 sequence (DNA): TGCGCCAGCAGTTTGGGCAGGGTAGGGGATGAGCAGTTCTTC. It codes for CASSLGRVGDEQFF.

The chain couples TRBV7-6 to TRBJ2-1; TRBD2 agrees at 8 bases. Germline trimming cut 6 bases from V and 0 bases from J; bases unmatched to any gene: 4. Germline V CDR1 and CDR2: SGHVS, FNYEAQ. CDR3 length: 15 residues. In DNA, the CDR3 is TGTGCCAGCAGGTCGGGACTAGGCTCCTACAATGAGCAGTTCTTC. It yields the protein CASRSGLGSYNEQFF.

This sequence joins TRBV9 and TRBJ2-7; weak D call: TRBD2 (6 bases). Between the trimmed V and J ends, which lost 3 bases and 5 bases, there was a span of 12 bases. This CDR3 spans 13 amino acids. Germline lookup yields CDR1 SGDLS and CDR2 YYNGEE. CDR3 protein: CASSGRGRHEQYF. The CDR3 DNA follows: TGTGCCAGCAGCGGGCGGGGACGGCACGAGCAGTACTTC.

This CDR3 is CASSDKPGQGVIEQYF. DNA of the CDR3: TGTGCCAGCAGTGATAAACCGGGACAGGGGGTGATCGAGCAGTACTTC. The chain couples TRBV6-1 to TRBJ2-7; TRBD1 matches 11 bases. V shed 3 bases, J shed 6 bases, and the junction held 10 bases outside the gene matches. CDR1 is MNHNS, CDR2 SASEGT, per germline. The CDR3 is 16 amino acids.

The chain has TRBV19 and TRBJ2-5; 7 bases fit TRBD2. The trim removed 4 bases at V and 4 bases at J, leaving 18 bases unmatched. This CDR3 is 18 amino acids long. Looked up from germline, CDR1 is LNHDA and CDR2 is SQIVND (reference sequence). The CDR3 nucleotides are TGTGCCAGTAGTACCGACTTGGCGGGAGTTACCGAGGGAGAGACCCAGTACTTC. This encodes CASSTDLAGVTEGETQYF.

The CDR3 protein is CASSGEAGVRETQYF. DNA of the CDR3: TGTGCCAGCAGCGGAGAAGCGGGAGTAAGAGAGACCCAGTACTTC. The chain couples TRBV9 to TRBJ2-5, with 8 bases fitting TRBD2. Germline CDR1 is SGDLS and CDR2 is YYNGEE. The length of the CDR3 is 15 residues. V lost 3 bases, J lost 4 bases, and 8 bases stayed unmatched.

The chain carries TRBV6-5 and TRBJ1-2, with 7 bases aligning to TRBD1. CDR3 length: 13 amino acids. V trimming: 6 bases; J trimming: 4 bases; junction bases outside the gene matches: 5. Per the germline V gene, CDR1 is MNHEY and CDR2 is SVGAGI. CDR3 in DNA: TGTGCCAGCAGGAGAGGACAGGTCTATGGCTACACCTTC. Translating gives CASRRGQVYGYTF.

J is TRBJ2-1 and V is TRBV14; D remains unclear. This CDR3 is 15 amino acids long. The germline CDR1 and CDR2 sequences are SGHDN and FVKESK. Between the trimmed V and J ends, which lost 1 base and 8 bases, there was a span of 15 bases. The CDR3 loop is CASSQAPRISDEQFF. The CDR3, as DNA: TGTGCCAGCAGCCAAGCGCCCAGAATCTCAGATGAGCAGTTCTTC.

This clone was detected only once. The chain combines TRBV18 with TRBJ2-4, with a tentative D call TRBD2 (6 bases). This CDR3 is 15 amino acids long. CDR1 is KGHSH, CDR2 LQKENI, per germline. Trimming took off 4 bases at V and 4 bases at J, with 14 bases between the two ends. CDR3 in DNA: TGTGCCAGCTCACGGGGCCGCCGGGGGAAAAACATTCAGTACTTC. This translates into CASSRGRRGKNIQYF.

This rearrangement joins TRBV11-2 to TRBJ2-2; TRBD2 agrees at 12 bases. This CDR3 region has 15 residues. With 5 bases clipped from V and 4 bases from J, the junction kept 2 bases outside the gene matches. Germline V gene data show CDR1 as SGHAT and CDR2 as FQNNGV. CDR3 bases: TGTGCCAGCAGCCCTAGCGGGAGGGCCACCGGGGAGCTGTTTTTT. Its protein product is CASSPSGRATGELFF.

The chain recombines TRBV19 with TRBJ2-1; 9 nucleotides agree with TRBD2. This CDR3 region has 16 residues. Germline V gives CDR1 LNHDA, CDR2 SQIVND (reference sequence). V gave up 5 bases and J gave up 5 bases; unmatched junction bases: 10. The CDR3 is CASSLYSGRLNNEQFF. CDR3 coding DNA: TGTGCCAGTAGTCTCTATAGCGGGAGACTCAACAATGAGCAGTTCTTC.

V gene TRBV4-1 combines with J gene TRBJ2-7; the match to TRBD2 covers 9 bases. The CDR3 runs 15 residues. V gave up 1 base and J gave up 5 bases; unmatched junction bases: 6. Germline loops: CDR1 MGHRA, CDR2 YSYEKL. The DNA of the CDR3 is TGCGCCAGCAGCCAAGGCCCGGGACTAGCAAACGAGCAGTACTTC. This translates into CASSQGPGLANEQYF.

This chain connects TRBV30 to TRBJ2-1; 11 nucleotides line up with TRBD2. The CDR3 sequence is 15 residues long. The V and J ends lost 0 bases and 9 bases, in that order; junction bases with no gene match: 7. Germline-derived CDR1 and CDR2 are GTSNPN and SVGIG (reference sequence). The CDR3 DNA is TGTGCCTGGAGTGTAGTACTAGCGGGGGCTGGTGAGCAGTTCTTC. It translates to CAWSVVLAGAGEQFF.

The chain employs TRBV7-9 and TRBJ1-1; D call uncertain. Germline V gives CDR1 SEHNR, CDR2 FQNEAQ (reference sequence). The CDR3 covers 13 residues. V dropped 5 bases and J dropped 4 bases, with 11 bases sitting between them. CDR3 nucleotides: TGTGCCAGCAGCCCCGGGATGTCCACTGAAGCTTTCTTT. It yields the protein CASSPGMSTEAFF.

CDR3 nucleotide sequence: TGCAGCGTTGAAGATCGAGGGACAGGTTCGGGGGACGAGCAGTACTTC. Translating gives CSVEDRGTGSGDEQYF. This chain connects TRBV29-1 to TRBJ2-7; 8 bases fit TRBD1. This CDR3 has 16 amino acids. The germline V gene encodes CDR1 SQVTM and CDR2 ANQGSEA. J was trimmed by 5 bases and V by 0 bases; bases with no gene match: 12.

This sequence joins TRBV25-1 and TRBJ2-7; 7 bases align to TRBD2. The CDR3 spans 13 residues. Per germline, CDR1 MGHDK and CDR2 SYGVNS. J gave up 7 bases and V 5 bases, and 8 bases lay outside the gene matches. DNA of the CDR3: TGTGCCAGCAGTCCTCTAGCGGCAAATGAGCAGTACTTC. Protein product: CASSPLAANEQYF.

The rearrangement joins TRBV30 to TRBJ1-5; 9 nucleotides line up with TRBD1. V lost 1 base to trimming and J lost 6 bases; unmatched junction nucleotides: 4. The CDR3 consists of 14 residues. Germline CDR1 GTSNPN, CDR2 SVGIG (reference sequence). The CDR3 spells CAWSAQGASQPQHF. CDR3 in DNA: TGTGCCTGGAGTGCACAGGGGGCGTCTCAGCCCCAGCATTTT.